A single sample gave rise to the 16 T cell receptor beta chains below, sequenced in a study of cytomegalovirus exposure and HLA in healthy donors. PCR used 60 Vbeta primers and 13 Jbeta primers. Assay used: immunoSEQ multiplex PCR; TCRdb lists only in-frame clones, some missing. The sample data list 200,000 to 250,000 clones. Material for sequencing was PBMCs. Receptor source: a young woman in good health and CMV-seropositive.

The DNA for the CDR3 is TGTGCCAGCAGTGAAGTAGGCGGGGGCGCCACCGGGGAGCTGTTTTTT. Protein product: CASSEVGGGATGELFF. The chain combines TRBV6-1 with TRBJ2-2; D may be TRBD2 (7 bases). The length of the CDR3 is 16 residues. Trimming left V 1 base short and J 4 bases short, with 13 bases between. Germline-derived CDR1 and CDR2 are MNHNS and SASEGT.

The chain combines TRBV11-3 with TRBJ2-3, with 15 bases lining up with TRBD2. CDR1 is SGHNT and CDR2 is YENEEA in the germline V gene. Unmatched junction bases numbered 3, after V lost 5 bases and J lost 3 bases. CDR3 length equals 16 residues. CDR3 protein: CASSPGLAGGTDTQYF. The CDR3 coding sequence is TGTGCCAGCAGCCCGGGACTAGCGGGGGGTACAGATACGCAGTATTTT.

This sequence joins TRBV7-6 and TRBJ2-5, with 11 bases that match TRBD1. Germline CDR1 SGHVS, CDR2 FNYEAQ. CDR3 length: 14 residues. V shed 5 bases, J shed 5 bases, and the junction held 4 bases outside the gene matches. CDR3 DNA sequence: TGTGCCAGCAGCGAGGACAGGGGGCGGGAGACCCAGTACTTC. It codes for CASSEDRGRETQYF.

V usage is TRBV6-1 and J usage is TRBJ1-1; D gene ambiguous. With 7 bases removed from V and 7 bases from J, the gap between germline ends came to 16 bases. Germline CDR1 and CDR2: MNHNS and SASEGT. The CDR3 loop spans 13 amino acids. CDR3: CASIRTGTFEAFF. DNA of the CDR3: TGTGCCAGCATTCGGACGGGAACCTTTGAAGCTTTCTTT.

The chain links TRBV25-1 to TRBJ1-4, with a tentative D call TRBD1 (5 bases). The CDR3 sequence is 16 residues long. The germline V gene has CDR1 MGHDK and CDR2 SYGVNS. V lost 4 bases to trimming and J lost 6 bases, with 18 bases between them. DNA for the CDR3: TGTGCCAGCAGTGGATTGGGGCGGGGGTCATATGAAAAACTGTTTTTT. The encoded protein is CASSGLGRGSYEKLFF.

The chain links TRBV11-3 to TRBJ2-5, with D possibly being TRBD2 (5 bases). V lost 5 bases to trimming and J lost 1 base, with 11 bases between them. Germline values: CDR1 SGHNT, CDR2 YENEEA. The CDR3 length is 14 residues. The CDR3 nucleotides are TGTGCCAGCAGCCCCGGACGGGGCCAAGAGACCCAGTACTTC. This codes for CASSPGRGQETQYF.

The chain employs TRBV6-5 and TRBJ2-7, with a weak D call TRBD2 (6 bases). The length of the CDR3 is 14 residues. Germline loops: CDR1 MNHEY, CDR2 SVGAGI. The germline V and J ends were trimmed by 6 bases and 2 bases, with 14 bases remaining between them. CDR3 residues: CASSPRLDAYEQYF. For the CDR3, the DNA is TGTGCCAGCAGCCCGAGACTAGACGCCTACGAGCAGTACTTC.

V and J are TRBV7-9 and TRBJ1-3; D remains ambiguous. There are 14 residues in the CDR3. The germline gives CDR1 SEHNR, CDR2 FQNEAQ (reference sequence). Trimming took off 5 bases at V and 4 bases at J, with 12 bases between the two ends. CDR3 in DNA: TGTGCCAGCAGCCCCCGCGCCGTAGGAAACACCATATATTTT. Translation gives CASSPRAVGNTIYF.

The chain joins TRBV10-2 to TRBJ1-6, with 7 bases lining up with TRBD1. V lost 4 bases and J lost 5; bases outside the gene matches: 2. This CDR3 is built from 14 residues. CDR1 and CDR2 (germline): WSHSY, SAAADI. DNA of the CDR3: TGCGCCAGCAGTGGGGACAGAAATAATTCACCCCTCCACTTT. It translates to CASSGDRNNSPLHF.

DNA of the CDR3: TGCGCCAGCAGACTGTCCCCCGGGGAGCTGTTTTTT. Residues: CASRLSPGELFF. The chain employs TRBV5-1 and TRBJ2-2; D gene ambiguous. This CDR3 is built from 12 residues. Germline V gives CDR1 SGHRS, CDR2 YFSETQ. Deletions cut 5 bases from V and 6 bases from J, with 8 bases between.

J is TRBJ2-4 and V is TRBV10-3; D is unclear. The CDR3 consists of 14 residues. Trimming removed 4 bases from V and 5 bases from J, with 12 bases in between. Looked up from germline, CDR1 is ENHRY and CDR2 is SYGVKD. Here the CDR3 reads CAISANPQQNIQYF. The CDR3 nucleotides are TGTGCCATCAGTGCAAACCCACAGCAAAACATTCAGTACTTC.

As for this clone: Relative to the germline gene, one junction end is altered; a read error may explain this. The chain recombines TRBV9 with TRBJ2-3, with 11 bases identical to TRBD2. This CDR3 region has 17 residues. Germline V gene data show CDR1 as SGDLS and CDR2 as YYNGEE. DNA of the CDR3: TGTACCAGCAGCGTAGGCGTTAGCGGGAGGGCCACAGATACGCAGTATTTT. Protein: CTSSVGVSGRATDTQYF.

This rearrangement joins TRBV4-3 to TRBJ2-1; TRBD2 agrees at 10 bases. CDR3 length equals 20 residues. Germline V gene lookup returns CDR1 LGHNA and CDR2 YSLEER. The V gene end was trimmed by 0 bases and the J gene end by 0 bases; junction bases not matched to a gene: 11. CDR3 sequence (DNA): TGCGCCAGCAGCCAAGAAGACATAGCGGGAGGCCAAAGCTCCTACAATGAGCAGTTCTTC. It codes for CASSQEDIAGGQSSYNEQFF.

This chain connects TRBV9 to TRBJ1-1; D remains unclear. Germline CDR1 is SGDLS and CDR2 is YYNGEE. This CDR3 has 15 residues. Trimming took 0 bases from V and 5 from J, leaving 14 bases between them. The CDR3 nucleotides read TGTGCCAGCAGCGTAGAGGAGGCCTCGGGGACTGAAGCTTTCTTT. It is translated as CASSVEEASGTEAFF.

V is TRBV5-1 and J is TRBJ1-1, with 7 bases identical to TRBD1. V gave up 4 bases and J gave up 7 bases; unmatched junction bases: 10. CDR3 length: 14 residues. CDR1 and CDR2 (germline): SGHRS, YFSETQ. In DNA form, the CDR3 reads TGCGCCAGCAGCATGGACAGGCCCGTTGTTGAAGCTTTCTTT. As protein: CASSMDRPVVEAFF. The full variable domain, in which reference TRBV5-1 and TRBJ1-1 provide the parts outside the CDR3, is KAGVTQTPRYLIKTRGQQVTLSCSPISGHRSVSWYQQTPGQGLQFLFEYFSETQRNKGNFPGRFSGRQFSNSRSEMNVSTLELGDSALYLCASSMDRPVVEAFFGQGTRLTVV.

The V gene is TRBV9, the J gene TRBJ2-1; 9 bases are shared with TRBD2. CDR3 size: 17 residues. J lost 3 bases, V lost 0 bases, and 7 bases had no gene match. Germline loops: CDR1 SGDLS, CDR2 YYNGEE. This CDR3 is CASSVDLRAGGYNEQFF. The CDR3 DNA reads TGTGCCAGCAGCGTAGATCTGAGAGCGGGGGGCTACAATGAGCAGTTCTTC.